This T cell receptor beta chain is drawn from a study of shared clonotypes between healthy human individuals. Several immunoSEQ 96-well plates shared each subset's DNA, each plate a replicate. Template for every sorted-subset replicate PCR totaled around 200 ng DNA, approximately 30,000 T cell genomes. Clones were read by immunoSEQ multiplex PCR, and TCRdb kept only the in-frame ones, dropping some. Of approximately 1.9 million clones listed, 93% are singletons. CDR1 and CDR2 (germline): LNHDA, SQIVND (reference sequence). This CDR3 has 13 amino acids. V was trimmed by 10 bases and J by 4 bases, leaving 14 bases between them. Regarding this clone: As yet, its antigen is unknown.

The study's findings and limits: Incompleteness in sorted-subset sequencing, despite large depth, was shown by rarefaction.

CD45RO-negative CD8 cells positively selected for CCR7 made up the naive population, which excluded terminally differentiated effector memory CD45RA+ cells. Healthy HIV-negative adults without recent acute infections or vaccinations served as donors. The chain employs TRBV19 and TRBJ2-1; no reliable D call. The TCR comes from a man between 18 and 29 years old in good health. Some clones in this sample may be carry-over from other donors' samples. The sequenced material came from naive CD8+ T cells from PBMCs. The CDR3, as DNA: TGTGCCACCAAGGAAGCAGGTTACAATGAGCAGTTCTTC. It translates to CATKEAGYNEQFF.